A selection of T cell receptor beta chains follows, all from one sample in a study of blood T cell repertoires in COVID-19. This table comes from immunoSEQ multiplex PCR, and its TCRdb copy is limited to in-frame clones, with some not included. In the table there are a few hundred thousand clones, more than 75% of which are singletons. Material for sequencing was peripheral blood. Receptor source: a woman between 45 and 60 years old who had recovered from COVID-19. Each CDR3 is given with its conserved first and last residue. A D gene is named only where the DNA matches it firmly. Size tells how often a clone was seen (once, few, many) or the class of an expanded clone, and some rows leave it out.

clone_size	v_call	j_call	d_call	cdr3_nt	cdr3_aa
-	TRBV15	TRBJ2-1	-	TGTGCCACCAGCAGAGTGACCTCGGGAGTTGATGAGCAGTTCTTC	CATSRVTSGVDEQFF
few	TRBV27	TRBJ2-7	TRBD1	TGTGCCAGCAGTCAGGGGGCGCCTCCCTACGAGCAGTACTTC	CASSQGAPPYEQYF
-	TRBV19	TRBJ2-2	-	TGTGCCAGTATGAGGGGGGGGGCCGCCTATCTCGGCACCGGGGAGCTGTTTTTT	CASMRGGAAYLGTGELFF
-	TRBV19	TRBJ1-1	TRBD1	TGTGCCAGTAGACCCTTTACAGGGGCATCTGAAGCTTTCTTT	CASRPFTGASEAFF
-	TRBV15	TRBJ2-5	-	TGTGCCACCAGCAGAGAGGGCGAGACCCAGTACTTC	CATSREGETQYF
-	TRBV18	TRBJ1-1	-	TGTGCCAGCTCAGTGCTTCCAGAAGCTGAAGCTTTCTTT	CASSVLPEAEAFF
-	TRBV7-6	TRBJ2-1	TRBD2	TGTGCCAGCAGTCGGACTAGCGGTTACAATGAGCAGTTCTTC	CASSRTSGYNEQFF
-	TRBV6-5	TRBJ2-3	-	TGTGCCAGCAGTTTAGCGGCAGATACGCAGTATTTT	CASSLAADTQYF
once	TRBV30	TRBJ2-2	-	TGTGCCTGGAGTGTACTGACAGGAAAACGCGGGGAGCTGTTTTTT	CAWSVLTGKRGELFF
-	TRBV10-3	TRBJ1-4	TRBD1	TGTGCCATCAGTGAGTCAGGACAGGTCTCGGGCAAAAAACTGTTTTTT	CAISESGQVSGKKLFF
-	TRBV4-1	TRBJ2-1	TRBD2	TGCGCCAGCAGCCAGATATTCGCGACTAGCACCCCAGAGCAGTTCTTC	CASSQIFATSTPEQFF
-	TRBV28	TRBJ2-5	-	TGTGCCAGCAGTCCACCCCTGGCGACTAGCCAAGAGACCCAGTACTTC	CASSPPLATSQETQYF
once	TRBV19	TRBJ1-5	-	TGTGCCAGTCAGGGGAATAGCCAGCCCCAGCATTTT	CASQGNSQPQHF
-	TRBV27	TRBJ2-5	-	TGTGCCAGCTGTTCGCGGTCGGATCAAGAGACCCAGTACTTC	CASCSRSDQETQYF
-	TRBV30	TRBJ2-7	TRBD1	TGTGCCTGGAGCCGCGGGACAGGGCAGTACGAGCAGTACTTC	CAWSRGTGQYEQYF
once	TRBV18	TRBJ2-1	TRBD2	TGTGCCAGCTCAACCGGACTAGCGGGCTACAATGAGCAGTTCTTC	CASSTGLAGYNEQFF
-	TRBV7-9	TRBJ2-3	-	TGTGCCAGCAGCCTTGGGGCGGCAGATACGCAGTATTTT	CASSLGAADTQYF
-	TRBV30	TRBJ2-3	TRBD2	TGTGCCTGGAGTGTATGGCGGCGGGGGGGCAGCACAGATACGCAGTATTTT	CAWSVWRRGGSTDTQYF
-	TRBV28	TRBJ2-6	-	TGTGCCAGCAGTTCCCCTGCGAGTGGGGCCAACGTCCTGACTTTC	CASSSPASGANVLTF
-	TRBV10-1	TRBJ2-7	-	TGCGCCAGCAGTGAGAGGGGCGGAACCTACGAGCAGTACTTC	CASSERGGTYEQYF
-	TRBV5-1	TRBJ2-3	TRBD2	TGCGCCAGCAGCCTGAGCGGGAGGCAGACAGATACGCAGTATTTT	CASSLSGRQTDTQYF
-	TRBV28	TRBJ2-7	-	TGTGCCAGCAGTATCCAGCTGACTCCCTACGAGCAGTACTTC	CASSIQLTPYEQYF
-	TRBV28	TRBJ1-1	-	TGTGCCAGCAGTACCGGGACAATCGTGAACACTGAAGCTTTCTTT	CASSTGTIVNTEAFF
-	TRBV27	TRBJ2-5	TRBD2	TGTGCCAGCAGTTCGGGACTAGCGGGGAAGGAGACCCAGTACTTC	CASSSGLAGKETQYF
-	TRBV7-9	TRBJ2-3	-	TGTGCCAGCAGCTTAGGGGAGGAGGTTGCAGATACGCAGTATTTT	CASSLGEEVADTQYF
-	TRBV25-1	TRBJ2-2	-	TGTGCCAGCAGCCCGAGGATATCCGGGGAGCTGTTTTTT	CASSPRISGELFF
-	TRBV24-1	TRBJ2-1	-	TGTGCCACCAGTGATTTGGTTGACGGCGGGATTTACAATGAGCAGTTCTTC	CATSDLVDGGIYNEQFF